The 9 T cell receptor beta chains listed next were all sequenced from one sample in a study of blood T cell repertoires in COVID-19 (dated by TCRdb to between 2020 and 2021). The method behind the library was the immunoSEQ multiplex PCR assay. TCRdb re-hosts the immuneACCESS table, in-frame sequences only. Its copies lack some clones; in the studies checked, an unresolved V gene accounts for under half of them, and the cause for the rest is not known. This sample lists roughly 250,000 clones; 80% to 90% were detected once. The ten largest clones take up around 0.88% of the sample. Sequencing was done on a sample of peripheral blood. The receptor set was obtained from a man aged 25 to 40 with acute or convalescent COVID-19.

This clone appeared a few times. The rearrangement uses TRBV28 and TRBJ1-5, with 11 nucleotides matching TRBD1. The CDR3 extends over 15 amino acids. J gave up 6 bases and V 2 bases, and 3 bases lay outside the gene matches. Germline CDR1 and CDR2: MDHEN and SYDVKM. This CDR3 is CASSLRTGGSQPQHF. CDR3 coding DNA: TGTGCCAGCAGTTTAAGGACAGGGGGCTCTCAGCCCCAGCATTTT. Combining the CDR3 with reference TRBV28 and TRBJ1-5 gives the whole variable domain DVKVTQSSRYLVKRTGEKVFLECVQDMDHENMFWYRQDPGLGLRLIYFSYDVKMKEKGDIPEGYSVSREKKERFSLILESASTNQTSMYLCASSLRTGGSQPQHFGDGTRLSIL.

In regard to this clone: At one end the junction does not follow the germline gene, possibly because of a read error. The chain uses TRBV7-7 and TRBJ2-2; D is unclear. CDR1 is SSHAT, CDR2 FNYEAQ, per germline (reference sequence). The length of the CDR3 is 13 residues. The CDR3 DNA follows: TGTGCTAGCAGCTCTTCTAGGCCCGGGGAGCTGTTTTTT. As protein: CASSSSRPGELFF. Combining the CDR3 with reference TRBV7-7 and TRBJ2-2 gives the whole variable domain GAGVSQSPRYKVTKRGQDVTLRCDPISSHATLYWYQQALGQGPEFLTYFNYEAQPDKSGLPSDRFSAERPEGSISTLTIQRTEQRDSAMYRCASSSSRPGELFFGEGSRLTVL.

The gene calls are TRBV6-1 and TRBJ2-1; 8 nucleotides line up with TRBD1. The trim removed 0 bases at V and 4 bases at J, leaving 5 bases unmatched. This CDR3 comprises 16 residues. Germline CDR1 is MNHNS and CDR2 is SASEGT. The CDR3 sequence: CASSEAGTGLYNEQFF. CDR3 sequence (DNA): TGTGCCAGCAGTGAAGCGGGGACAGGATTGTACAATGAGCAGTTCTTC.

V gene TRBV7-2 combines with J gene TRBJ2-7, with 7 nucleotides matching TRBD1. Trimming at V came to 2 bases and at J to 2 bases, leaving 3 bases not matched to a gene. The germline V gene has CDR1 SGHTA and CDR2 FQGNSA. The CDR3 loop spans 14 amino acids. In nucleotides, the CDR3 is TGTGCCAGCAGCTTACGACAGGGCACCTACGAGCAGTACTTC. Amino acids: CASSLRQGTYEQYF.

This chain connects TRBV28 to TRBJ1-1, with TRBD1 matching 8 bases. The CDR3 consists of 12 residues. The V and J ends lost 6 bases and 4 bases, in that order; junction bases with no gene match: 1. Germline V CDR1 and CDR2: MDHEN, SYDVKM. In nucleotides, the CDR3 is TGTGCCAGCAGGCAGGGGGCCACTGAAGCTTTCTTT. Translation gives CASRQGATEAFF.

V gene TRBV5-1 combines with J gene TRBJ2-5; 7 bases fit TRBD2. Unmatched junction bases numbered 8, after V lost 1 base and J lost 5 bases. Germline assignment: CDR1 SGHRS and CDR2 YFSETQ. The CDR3 contains 15 residues. The CDR3 is CASSLTPGGRETQYF. The CDR3 nucleotides are TGCGCCAGCAGCTTGACGCCGGGGGGTAGGGAGACCCAGTACTTC.

The V and J genes are TRBV27 and TRBJ2-5, with a weak D call TRBD2 (5 bases). V was cut by 6 bases and J by 5 bases, with 16 bases left in between. This CDR3 is 14 amino acids long. The germline gives CDR1 MNHEY, CDR2 SMNVEV (reference sequence). The CDR3 region is CASSPSGYVETQYF. The CDR3 bases are TGTGCCAGCAGCCCATCGGGGTATGTGGAGACCCAGTACTTC.

The gene calls are TRBV6-5 and TRBJ1-2; D gene ambiguous. V lost 4 bases to trimming and J lost 8 bases, with 8 bases between them. The CDR3 has 11 amino acids. Germline CDR1 and CDR2: MNHEY and SVGAGI. Written as DNA, the CDR3 is TGTGCCAGCAGTTTTTCGACAGGCTACACCTTC. Translation gives CASSFSTGYTF.

This sequence joins TRBV3-1 (or the pseudogene TRBV3-2) and TRBJ2-4, with D possibly being TRBD2 (6 bases). CDR3 length: 16 residues. V lost 0 bases, J lost 4 bases, and 13 bases lay in between. Germline CDR1 LGHDT, CDR2 YNNKEL (reference sequence). CDR3 region: CASSQEKVAAKNIQYF. The CDR3, as DNA: TGTGCCAGCAGCCAAGAGAAGGTAGCGGCAAAAAACATTCAGTACTTC.